This TCR beta chain was found in a study of T cell responses to AZD1222 COVID-19 vaccine. Study-level points and caveats: The donor cohort was predominantly white British with a female majority, and clonal diversity may have been underestimated.

As concerns this clone: The target antigen is unknown.

This CDR3 has 15 amino acids. The germline gives CDR1 MNHEY, CDR2 SVGAGI. Trimming removed 6 bases from V and 7 bases from J; junction bases left unmatched: 12. Repertoires were generated with immunoSEQ multiplex PCR, while TCRdb's copy carries only in-frame clones and drops some. Of roughly 190,000 clones in the sample, approximately 90% are singletons; the top ten hold under 2%. This sequence was found in an adult who received the AZD1222 COVID-19 vaccine. V usage is TRBV6-5 and J usage is TRBJ2-1; TRBD2 matches 7 bases. The input for sequencing was peripheral blood, taken 28 days after the second AZD1222 dose. This CDR3 is CASSLEAGVRNEQFF. CDR3 sequence (DNA): TGTGCCAGCAGCTTGGAGGCGGGAGTCAGAAATGAGCAGTTCTTC.